This T cell receptor (beta chain) came from a study of regulatory T cells. All CD3G-deficient patients showed autoimmunity, more severe in two. Patients aged 2 to 39 years had fewer naive and more memory CD4+ and CD8+ T cells. Concerning this clone itself: The antigen is undetermined.

Germline assignment: CDR1 MNHNS and CDR2 SASEGT. V lost 2 bases and J 3 bases, leaving 7 bases between the germline ends. The CDR3 has 13 amino acids. The PCR used 52 TRBV and 13 TRBJ primers. The method was immunoSEQ multiplex PCR; TCRdb's version includes in-frame clones alone and lacks a portion of them. The top ten hold 1.5% to 1.9% of the sample, which has 25,000 to 35,000 clones, under 95% seen once. General study findings and limits: In CD3G-deficient patients, conventional CD4+ T cells were enriched for hydrophobic CDR3 residues at positions 6 and 7. Skewed V and J usage and few unique V-J pairs marked patient repertoires, most in Tregs.

The sequenced sample consisted of conventional CD4+ T cells sorted from blood. This receptor was taken from a young adult with CD3G deficiency. This chain joins TRBV6-1 and TRBJ1-2, with D possibly matching TRBD1 (5 bases). CDR3 bases: TGTGCCAGCAGTGAACGGGGCCACTATGGCTACACCTTC. It encodes CASSERGHYGYTF.